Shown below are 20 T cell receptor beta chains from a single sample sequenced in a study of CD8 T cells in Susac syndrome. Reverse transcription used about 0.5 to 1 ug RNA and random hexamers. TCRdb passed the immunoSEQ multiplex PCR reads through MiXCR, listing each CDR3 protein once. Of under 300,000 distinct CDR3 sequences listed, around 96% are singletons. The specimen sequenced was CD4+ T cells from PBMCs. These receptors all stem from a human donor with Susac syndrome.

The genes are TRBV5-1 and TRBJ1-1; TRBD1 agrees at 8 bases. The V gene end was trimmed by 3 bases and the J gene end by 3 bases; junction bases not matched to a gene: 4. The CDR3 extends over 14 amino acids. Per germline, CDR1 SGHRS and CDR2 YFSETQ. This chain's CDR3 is CASSYQGADTEAFF. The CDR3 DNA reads TGCGCCAGCAGCTATCAGGGGGCTGACACTGAAGCTTTCTTT.

CDR3 DNA: TGTGCCAGCAGCTTACAGTCTGGGGCCAACGTCCTGACTTTC. Protein product: CASSLQSGANVLTF. The V and J genes are TRBV7-3 and TRBJ2-6; D is uncertain. V was shortened by 2 bases and J by 1 base, with 3 bases between the two germline ends. Germline lookup yields CDR1 SGHTA and CDR2 FQGTGA. The CDR3 covers 14 residues. The full variable domain, completed using reference TRBV7-3 and TRBJ2-6, is GAGVSQTPSNKVTEKGKYVELRCDPISGHTALYWYRQSLGQGPEFLIYFQGTGAADDSGLPNDRFFAVRPEGSVSTLKIQRTERGDSAVYLCASSLQSGANVLTFGAGSRLTVL.

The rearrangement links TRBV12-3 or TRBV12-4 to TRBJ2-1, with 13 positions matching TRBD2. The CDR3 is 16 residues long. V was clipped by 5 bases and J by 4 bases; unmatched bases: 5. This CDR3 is CASSHRTSGSYNEQFF. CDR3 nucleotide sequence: TGTGCCAGCAGTCATCGGACTAGCGGGAGTTACAATGAGCAGTTCTTC.

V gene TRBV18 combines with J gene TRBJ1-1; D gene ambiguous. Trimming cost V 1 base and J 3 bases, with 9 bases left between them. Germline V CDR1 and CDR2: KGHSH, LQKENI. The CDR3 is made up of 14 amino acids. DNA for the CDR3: TGTGCCAGCTCACCACGACCATTTGACACTGAAGCTTTCTTT. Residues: CASSPRPFDTEAFF. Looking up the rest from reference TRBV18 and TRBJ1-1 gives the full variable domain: NAGVMQNPRHLVRRRGQEARLRCSPMKGHSHVYWYRQLPEEGLKFMVYLQKENIIDESGMPKERFSAEFPKEGPSILRIQQVVRGDSAAYFCASSPRPFDTEAFFGQGTRLTVV.

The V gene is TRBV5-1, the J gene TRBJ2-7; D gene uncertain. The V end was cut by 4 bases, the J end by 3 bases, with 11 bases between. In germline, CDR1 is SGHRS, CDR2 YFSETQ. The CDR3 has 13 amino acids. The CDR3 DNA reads TGCGCCAGCAGCCGGCCTCCAGGCTACGAGCAGTACTTC. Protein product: CASSRPPGYEQYF. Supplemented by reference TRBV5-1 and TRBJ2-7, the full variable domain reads KAGVTQTPRYLIKTRGQQVTLSCSPISGHRSVSWYQQTPGQGLQFLFEYFSETQRNKGNFPGRFSGRQFSNSRSEMNVSTLELGDSALYLCASSRPPGYEQYFGPGTRLTVT.

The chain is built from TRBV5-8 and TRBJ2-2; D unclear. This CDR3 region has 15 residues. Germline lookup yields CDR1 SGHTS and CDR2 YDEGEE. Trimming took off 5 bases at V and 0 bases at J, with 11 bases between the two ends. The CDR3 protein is CASRRGPANTGELFF. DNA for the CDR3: TGTGCCAGCAGGCGTGGGCCTGCGAACACCGGGGAGCTGTTTTTT.

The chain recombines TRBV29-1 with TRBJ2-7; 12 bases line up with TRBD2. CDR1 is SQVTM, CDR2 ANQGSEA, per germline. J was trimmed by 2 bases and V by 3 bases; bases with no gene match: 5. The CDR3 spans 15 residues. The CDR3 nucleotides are TGCAGCGTTGAGGGGACTAGCGGGCCTACCTACGAGCAGTACTTC. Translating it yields CSVEGTSGPTYEQYF.

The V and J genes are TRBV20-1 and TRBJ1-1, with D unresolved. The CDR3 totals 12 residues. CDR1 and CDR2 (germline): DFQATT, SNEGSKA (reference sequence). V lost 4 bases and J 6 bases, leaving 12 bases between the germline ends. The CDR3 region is CSAIDLWAEAFF. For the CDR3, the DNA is TGCAGTGCTATTGATCTGTGGGCTGAAGCTTTCTTT.

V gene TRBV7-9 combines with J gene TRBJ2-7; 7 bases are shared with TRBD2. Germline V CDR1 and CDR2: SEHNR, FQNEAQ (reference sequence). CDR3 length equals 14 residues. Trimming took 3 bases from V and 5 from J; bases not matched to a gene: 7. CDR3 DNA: TGTGCCAGCAGCTTTACGGGGGGAACCCACGAGCAGTACTTC. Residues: CASSFTGGTHEQYF.

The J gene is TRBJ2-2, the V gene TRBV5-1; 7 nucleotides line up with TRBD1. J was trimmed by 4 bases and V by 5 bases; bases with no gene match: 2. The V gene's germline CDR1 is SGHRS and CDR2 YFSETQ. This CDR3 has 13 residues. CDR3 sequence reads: CASRTGPTGELFF. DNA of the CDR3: TGCGCCAGCAGGACAGGGCCCACCGGGGAGCTGTTTTTT.

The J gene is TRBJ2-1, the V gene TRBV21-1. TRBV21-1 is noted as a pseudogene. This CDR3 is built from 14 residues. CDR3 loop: CASTESGIYNEQFF. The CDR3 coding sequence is TGTGCCAGCACCGAAAGCGGCATTTACAATGAGCAGTTCTTC.

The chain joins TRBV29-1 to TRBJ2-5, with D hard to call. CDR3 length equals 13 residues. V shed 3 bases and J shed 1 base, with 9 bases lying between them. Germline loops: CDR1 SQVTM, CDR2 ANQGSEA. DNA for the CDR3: TGCAGCGTTGATATCGTCACCCAAGAGACCCAGTACTTC. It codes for CSVDIVTQETQYF.

The CDR3 sequence: CASSLGERGANVLTF. CDR3 bases: TGTGCCAGCAGCTTAGGGGAGAGAGGGGCCAACGTCCTGACTTTC. The rearrangement links TRBV11-1 to TRBJ2-6; the D gene is possibly TRBD2 (5 bases). This CDR3 has 15 amino acids. Germline values: CDR1 SGHAT, CDR2 FQDESV (reference sequence). The V end lost 1 base, the J end lost 4 bases, and 8 bases lay between the germline ends.

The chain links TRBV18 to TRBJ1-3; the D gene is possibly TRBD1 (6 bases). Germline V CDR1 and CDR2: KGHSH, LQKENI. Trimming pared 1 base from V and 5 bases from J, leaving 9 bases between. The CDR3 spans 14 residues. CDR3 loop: CASSPRTGRNTIYF. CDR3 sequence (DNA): TGTGCCAGCTCACCACGCACAGGGCGAAACACCATATATTTT.

The CDR3 loop is CASGHDRTGRETQYF. The CDR3 DNA sequence: TGTGCTAGTGGCCACGATCGAACCGGCCGGGAGACCCAGTACTTC. This chain uses TRBV12-5 with TRBJ2-5; D is ambiguous. Trimming pared 6 bases from V and 5 bases from J, leaving 19 bases between. CDR3 length equals 15 residues. Germline V gene sequence: CDR1 LGHNT, CDR2 FRNRAP.

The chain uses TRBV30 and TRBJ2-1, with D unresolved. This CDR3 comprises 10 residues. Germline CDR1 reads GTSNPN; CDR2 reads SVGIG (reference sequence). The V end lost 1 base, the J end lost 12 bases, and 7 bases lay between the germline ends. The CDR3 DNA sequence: TGTGCCTGGAGTGCCGACCGGCAGTTCTTC. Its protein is CAWSADRQFF.

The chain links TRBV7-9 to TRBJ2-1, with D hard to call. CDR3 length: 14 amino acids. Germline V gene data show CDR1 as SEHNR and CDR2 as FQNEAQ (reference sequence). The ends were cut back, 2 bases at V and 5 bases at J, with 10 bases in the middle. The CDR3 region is CASSLSKINNEQFF. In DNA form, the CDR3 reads TGTGCCAGCAGCTTATCTAAGATAAACAATGAGCAGTTCTTC. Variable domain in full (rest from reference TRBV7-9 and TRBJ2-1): DTGVSQNPRHKITKRGQNVTFRCDPISEHNRLYWYRQTLGQGPEFLTYFQNEAQLEKSRLLSDRFSAERPKGSFSTLEIQRTEQGDSAMYLCASSLSKINNEQFFGPGTRLTVL.

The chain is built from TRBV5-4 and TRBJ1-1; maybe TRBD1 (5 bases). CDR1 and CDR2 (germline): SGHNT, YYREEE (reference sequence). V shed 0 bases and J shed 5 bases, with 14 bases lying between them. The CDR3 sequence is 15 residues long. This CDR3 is CASSLARGIGTEAFF. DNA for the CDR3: TGTGCCAGCAGCTTGGCCCGGGGGATAGGAACTGAAGCTTTCTTT.

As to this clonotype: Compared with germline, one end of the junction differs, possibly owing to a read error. The CDR3 sequence is CASSLWYGQQTYGYTF. The CDR3 nucleotides read TGTGCTAGCAGCTTATGGTATGGGCAGCAAACCTATGGCTACACCTTC. V and J are TRBV7-7 and TRBJ1-2; D is uncertain. Germline CDR1 SSHAT, CDR2 FNYEAQ (reference sequence). The CDR3 length is 16 residues.

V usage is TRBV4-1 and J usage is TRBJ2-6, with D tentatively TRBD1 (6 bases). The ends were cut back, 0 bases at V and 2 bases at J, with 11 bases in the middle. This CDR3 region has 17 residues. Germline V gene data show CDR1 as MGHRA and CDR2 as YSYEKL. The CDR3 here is CASSQDRSGAGANVLTF. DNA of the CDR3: TGCGCCAGCAGCCAAGATCGGTCAGGGGCTGGGGCCAACGTCCTGACTTTC.